Sequencing of this T cell receptor beta chain was carried out in a study of T cell responses to AZD1222 COVID-19 vaccine. Overall study findings and caveats: None of the repertoires were sampled until the peak T cell response had passed.

The CDR3 covers 15 residues. Looked up from germline, CDR1 is MGHRA and CDR2 is YSYEKL. V was clipped by 5 bases and J by 0 bases, with 8 bases between them. The method was immunoSEQ multiplex PCR; TCRdb's version includes in-frame clones alone and lacks a portion of them. The sample gives 90,000 to 150,000 clones, around 86% of which show up once; roughly 7.7% is in the top ten. Turning to this clone: What it binds is not known.

The TCR comes from an adult in good health. The material was peripheral blood, obtained on day 0 of AZD1222 vaccination. The chain combines TRBV4-1 with TRBJ2-6; D is unclear. This chain's CDR3 is CASSETFSGANVLTF. CDR3 coding DNA: TGCGCCAGCAGCGAGACATTCTCTGGGGCCAACGTCCTGACTTTC.